A single sample gave rise to the 27 T cell receptor beta chains below, sequenced in a study of blood T cell repertoires in COVID-19 (TCRdb year 2020). The method was the immunoSEQ multiplex PCR assay. TCRdb took over this immuneACCESS table, retaining in-frame rearrangements with V and J assigned. Such tables are incomplete; in checked studies, under half of the missing clones stem from an unresolved V gene, and the remainder is unexplained. The sample table holds 300,000 or so clones, of which 89% were seen once. The ten largest clones take up about 6.8% of the sample. Source material: peripheral blood. The receptors shown here come from a young man who had recovered from COVID-19.

This chain links TRBV6-2 or TRBV6-3 with TRBJ2-3, with 9 nucleotides matching TRBD1. The V segment lost 6 bases and the J segment 1 base; nucleotides outside the gene matches: 5. This CDR3 contains 15 residues. CDR1 is MNHEY and CDR2 is SVGEGT in the germline V gene. The chain's CDR3 is CASRPTGGGTDTQYF. CDR3 DNA sequence: TGTGCCAGCAGACCTACAGGGGGCGGCACAGATACGCAGTATTTT.

CDR3 loop: CASSGSGSRQETQYF. The DNA of the CDR3 is TGTGCCAGCAGCGGTAGCGGGAGTCGACAAGAGACCCAGTACTTC. The V call is TRBV9, the J call TRBJ2-5; 9 bases agree with TRBD2. The CDR3 is made up of 15 amino acids. Germline values: CDR1 SGDLS, CDR2 YYNGEE. With V trimmed by 3 bases and J by 2 bases, 5 bases remained unmatched.

This clone came up once. This chain connects TRBV6-6 to TRBJ1-5, with D possibly being TRBD1 (6 bases). CDR1 is MNHNY and CDR2 is SVGAGI in the germline V gene (reference sequence). V was pared by 5 bases and J by 5 bases, with 13 bases between. This CDR3 spans 14 amino acids. CDR3 coding DNA: TGTGCCAGCAGTCGCCAGGGGACCGATCAGCCCCAGCATTTT. Translated, it gives CASSRQGTDQPQHF.

CDR3 DNA: TGCGCCAGCAGCCAAGGGGACAGGAATTCACCCCTCCACTTT. It encodes CASSQGDRNSPLHF. The chain uses TRBV4-3 and TRBJ1-6; 8 positions match TRBD1. Germline loops: CDR1 LGHNA, CDR2 YSLEER. The CDR3 sequence is 14 residues long. V trimming: 1 base; J trimming: 7 bases; junction bases outside the gene matches: 0.

This clone was detected once. The chain recombines TRBV7-6 with TRBJ2-5; 13 positions match TRBD2. With 0 bases clipped from V and 7 bases from J, the junction kept 8 bases outside the gene matches. The V gene's germline CDR1 is SGHVS and CDR2 FNYEAQ. The CDR3 has 17 residues. CDR3 in amino acids: CASSLAPTSGGLSTQYF. DNA of the CDR3: TGTGCCAGCAGCTTAGCCCCGACTAGCGGGGGGCTCTCGACCCAGTACTTC.

A few counts support this clone. The genes are TRBV7-6 and TRBJ1-1, with D possibly matching TRBD1 (5 bases). The CDR3 totals 15 residues. Trimming took off 4 bases at V and 2 bases at J, with 14 bases between the two ends. Germline-derived CDR1 and CDR2 are SGHVS and FNYEAQ. CDR3 DNA: TGTGCCAGCAGCTGGGGCGATATGAGAAACACTGAAGCTTTCTTT. Protein product: CASSWGDMRNTEAFF.

The chain employs TRBV4-3 and TRBJ2-2, with a weak D call TRBD2 (5 bases). Germline CDR1 is LGHNA and CDR2 is YSLEER. V shed 0 bases and J shed 5 bases, with 7 bases lying between them. This CDR3 is 14 amino acids long. In DNA, the CDR3 is TGCGCCAGCAGCCAAGATCCGGGGACCGGGGAGCTGTTTTTT. It yields the protein CASSQDPGTGELFF.

The CDR3 loop reads CASSYTGEQYF. For the CDR3, the DNA is TGTGCCAGCAGTTATACAGGCGAGCAGTACTTC. This chain joins TRBV6-5 and TRBJ2-7; weak D call: TRBD1 (5 bases). Trimming cost V 3 bases and J 6 bases, with 6 bases left between them. This CDR3 is 11 amino acids long. Germline CDR1 is MNHEY and CDR2 is SVGAGI.

The CDR3 DNA follows: TGCAGTGCCCCAGGTACCGAGACCCAGTACTTC. This gives the protein CSAPGTETQYF. The genes are TRBV20-1 and TRBJ2-5, with D hard to call. The germline CDR1 and CDR2 sequences are DFQATT and SNEGSKA (reference sequence). The CDR3 loop spans 11 amino acids. Trimming left V 6 bases short and J 5 bases short, with 10 bases between.

Concerning this clone itself: At the DNA level, this CDR3 is encoded by other sequences in the same sample as well. The genes are TRBV5-1 and TRBJ2-3; the D gene is possibly TRBD2 (5 bases). Per germline, CDR1 SGHRS and CDR2 YFSETQ. The germline V and J ends were trimmed by 0 bases and 4 bases, with 6 bases remaining between them. The CDR3 loop spans 13 amino acids. This CDR3 is CASSLAGADTQYF. The CDR3, as DNA: TGCGCCAGCAGCTTGGCCGGGGCAGATACGCAGTATTTT.

The chain couples TRBV7-8 to TRBJ2-7; D unclear. Per the germline V gene, CDR1 is SGHVS and CDR2 is FQNEAQ. The CDR3 runs 16 residues. With 1 base removed from V and 0 bases from J, the gap between germline ends came to 13 bases. CDR3 DNA sequence: TGTGCCAGCAGCTTAGTAGTAGCCGCTAGCTCCTACGAGCAGTACTTC. Translating gives CASSLVVAASSYEQYF.

The chain recombines TRBV6-1 with TRBJ1-1; D gene unclear. The CDR3 is 16 residues long. In germline, CDR1 is MNHNS, CDR2 SASEGT. Trimming removed 3 bases at V and 2 bases at J, with 16 bases between. As DNA, the CDR3 is TGTGCCAGCAGTGATGGATTGGCAGGATCAAACACTGAAGCTTTCTTT. Translated: CASSDGLAGSNTEAFF.

The J gene is TRBJ2-2, the V gene TRBV7-2; D is perhaps TRBD1 (6 bases). Germline assignment: CDR1 SGHTA and CDR2 FQGNSA. The CDR3 sequence is 14 residues long. V was cut by 10 bases and J by 6 bases, with 18 bases left in between. CDR3 DNA: TGTGCCAACAACCTGGGGACATCCGCCGGGGAGCTGTTTTTT. As protein: CANNLGTSAGELFF.

The J gene is TRBJ2-7, the V gene TRBV27, with 10 bases lining up with TRBD2. This CDR3 spans 15 amino acids. V gave up 2 bases and J gave up 3 bases; unmatched junction bases: 4. Germline CDR1 and CDR2: MNHEY and SMNVEV (reference sequence). CDR3 residues: CASSLGTSAYYEQYF. The CDR3 nucleotides read TGTGCCAGCAGTTTAGGGACTAGCGCGTACTACGAGCAGTACTTC.

The CDR3 protein is CATSWGPRNTEAFF. The CDR3 DNA sequence: TGCGCCACCTCCTGGGGGCCCAGGAACACTGAAGCTTTCTTT. The V call is TRBV10-2, the J call TRBJ1-1; TRBD1 might be the D (6 bases). CDR1 and CDR2 from the germline V gene are WSHSY and SAAADI. CDR3 length: 14 amino acids. V lost 10 bases and J 1 base, leaving 16 bases between the germline ends.

The genes are TRBV7-9 and TRBJ1-4; D is perhaps TRBD1 (5 bases). The CDR3 spans 13 residues. The V end lost 6 bases, the J end lost 2 bases, and 7 bases lay between the germline ends. Germline CDR1 is SEHNR and CDR2 is FQNEAQ (reference sequence). The CDR3 sequence: CASRDSTNEKLFF. CDR3 nucleotide sequence: TGTGCCAGCAGAGACAGCACTAATGAAAAACTGTTTTTT.

This clone appeared once. The chain employs TRBV6-2 or TRBV6-3 and TRBJ2-7; 7 bases fit TRBD1. The junction had 7 bases not matched to a gene; V was cut back by 2 bases and J by 3 bases. The germline V gene encodes CDR1 MNHEY and CDR2 SVGEGT. This CDR3 is 15 amino acids long. CDR3 amino acids: CASSYHRGRDYEQYF. In nucleotides, the CDR3 is TGTGCCAGCAGTTACCACAGGGGAAGGGACTACGAGCAGTACTTC.

The sample holds one count of this clone. This chain joins TRBV11-2 and TRBJ2-2, with 11 positions matching TRBD2. The germline V gene has CDR1 SGHAT and CDR2 FQNNGV. Trimming removed 5 bases from V and 9 bases from J; junction bases left unmatched: 11. The CDR3 length is 16 residues. CDR3 nucleotides: TGTGCCAGCAGCCGGGGCCTAGCGGGAGGCTACCGGGAGCTGTTTTTT. Residues: CASSRGLAGGYRELFF.

The V gene is TRBV6-5, the J gene TRBJ2-1, with TRBD1 as a possible D gene (5 bases). Germline V gene lookup returns CDR1 MNHEY and CDR2 SVGAGI. The CDR3 contains 16 residues. V lost 0 bases and J 10 bases, leaving 19 bases between the germline ends. The DNA of the CDR3 is TGTGCCAGCAGTTACTCCGTCGGACAAGCCCCATTAGAGCAGTTCTTC. This translates into CASSYSVGQAPLEQFF.

The CDR3 sequence: CASSQEGVDEQFF. Here the CDR3 DNA reads TGTGCCAGCAGCCAAGAAGGGGTAGATGAGCAGTTCTTC. J is TRBJ2-1 and V is TRBV3-1 (or the pseudogene TRBV3-2); D possibly corresponds to TRBD1 (5 bases). CDR1 and CDR2 (germline): LGHDT, YNNKEL (reference sequence). Trimming pared 0 bases from V and 8 bases from J, leaving 8 bases between. This CDR3 has 13 amino acids.

The gene calls are TRBV19 and TRBJ1-6; 9 bases are a match to TRBD1. The CDR3 is 15 residues long. The ends lost 7 bases at V and 8 bases at J; junction bases unmatched: 9. Germline V gene data show CDR1 as LNHDA and CDR2 as SQIVND (reference sequence). The CDR3 here is CASTSGTGIDSPLHF. Here the CDR3 DNA reads TGTGCCAGTACCTCGGGGACAGGGATCGATTCACCCCTCCACTTT.

The chain couples TRBV4-1 to TRBJ2-1, with D maybe TRBD2 (6 bases). Germline lookup yields CDR1 MGHRA and CDR2 YSYEKL. V was trimmed by 4 bases and J by 8 bases, leaving 15 bases between them. CDR3 length: 14 residues. In DNA form, the CDR3 reads TGCGCCAGCAGCCCCGCCGCCTCTAGCGATGAGCAGTTCTTC. As protein: CASSPAASSDEQFF.

The chain links TRBV2 to TRBJ1-5, with D possibly matching TRBD1 (6 bases). Germline assignment: CDR1 SNHLY and CDR2 FYNNEI. V gave up 1 base and J gave up 5 bases, with 9 bases separating them. This CDR3 is built from 14 residues. The CDR3 bases are TGTGCCAGCAGTGAAGAACAGGGTTATCAGCCCCAGCATTTT. Translating it yields CASSEEQGYQPQHF.

A single count supports this clone. V is TRBV7-2 and J is TRBJ1-4; 8 nucleotides align to TRBD1. The CDR3 spans 15 residues. Germline CDR1 SGHTA, CDR2 FQGNSA. V was clipped by 5 bases and J by 5 bases; unmatched bases: 7. Here the CDR3 DNA reads TGTGCCAGCAGCCCGGGACAGGTTGGAAATGAAAAACTGTTTTTT. This translates into CASSPGQVGNEKLFF.

The V call is TRBV5-1, the J call TRBJ2-2; a possible D gene is TRBD1 (6 bases). The length of the CDR3 is 14 residues. In germline, CDR1 is SGHRS, CDR2 YFSETQ. Trimming cost V 4 bases and J 4 bases, with 11 bases left between them. The CDR3 is CASSPQGFTGELFF. The DNA for the CDR3 is TGCGCCAGCAGCCCACAGGGTTTCACCGGGGAGCTGTTTTTT.

This clone occurred once. The chain has TRBV3-1 (or the pseudogene TRBV3-2) and TRBJ2-1; tentative D call: TRBD1 (5 bases). V was cut by 4 bases and J by 10 bases, with 14 bases left in between. This CDR3 spans 13 amino acids. Germline V gene data show CDR1 as LGHDT and CDR2 as YNNKEL (reference sequence). The CDR3 reads CASSPLLSGEQFF. The DNA for the CDR3 is TGTGCCAGCAGCCCTTTGCTTTCAGGGGAGCAGTTCTTC.

V usage is TRBV15 and J usage is TRBJ2-5; 8 bases agree with TRBD2. The CDR3 totals 16 residues. The V gene's germline CDR1 is LNHNV and CDR2 YYDKDF (reference sequence). Trimming removed 5 bases from V and 0 bases from J; junction bases left unmatched: 8. The CDR3 bases are TGTGCCACCAGCGCAACGACTAGCGAGTACCAAGAGACCCAGTACTTC. Encoded protein: CATSATTSEYQETQYF.